This T cell receptor (beta chain) was obtained from a study of early T cells in non-severe SARS-CoV-2 infection. In the study overall: Unsorted whole blood bulk RNA was sequenced, with unpaired chains.

Individual cDNA molecules were tagged with unique molecular identifiers, the study reported. Each CDR3 protein gets one entry after TCRdb re-called the 5' RACE reads with MiXCR. Seen here are around 70,000 distinct CDR3 sequences, 10% to 15% observed once, and the top ten hold about 4.2%. Study results and limitations: Private and CD4 specificities were missed by VDJdb matching, which favored anti-spike CD8 responses.

The germline gives CDR1 SGHRS, CDR2 YFSETQ. The CDR3 contains 16 residues. V was shortened by 0 bases and J by 4 bases, with 16 bases between the two germline ends. As regards this clonotype: The antigen is not known.

The rearrangement joins TRBV5-1 to TRBJ2-5; no firm D call. The clonotype comes from an adult who was a healthcare worker with PCR-confirmed SARS-CoV-2 infection or an uninfected control (not recorded which). Sequencing was carried out using whole blood. The CDR3 spells CASSLAGDPTGETQYF. CDR3 nucleotides: TGCGCCAGCAGCTTGGCCGGAGATCCGACGGGAGAGACCCAGTACTTC.